The 9 T cell receptor beta chains reported below all come from one sample, sequenced in a study of blood T cell repertoires in COVID-19. Here immunoSEQ multiplex PCR was the method, and the copy in TCRdb shows in-frame clones only, minus some. This repertoire shows 210,000 or so clones, about 85% found once; its top ten account for roughly 12%. Sequencing was done on a sample of peripheral blood. The receptors shown here come from a woman aged 18-29 years who had recovered from COVID-19.

This clone was counted many times. The rearrangement joins TRBV18 to TRBJ1-1; D ambiguous. The germline V gene encodes CDR1 KGHSH and CDR2 LQKENI. Between the trimmed V and J ends, which lost 0 bases and 5 bases, there was a span of 10 bases. This CDR3 contains 14 residues. The CDR3 coding sequence is TGTGCCAGCTCACCACCGGAGAGAGGGACTGAAGCTTTCTTT. Amino acid sequence: CASSPPERGTEAFF.

The chain links TRBV5-5 to TRBJ2-1, with no clear D. Germline V gene lookup returns CDR1 SGHKS and CDR2 YYEKEE (reference sequence). With 0 bases removed from V and 12 bases from J, the gap between germline ends came to 10 bases. The CDR3 covers 12 residues. The CDR3 coding sequence is TGTGCCAGCAGCTTGGACACGATTGGGCAGTTCTTC. Its protein is CASSLDTIGQFF.

V and J are TRBV6-6 and TRBJ1-2, with 7 bases that match TRBD1. The germline gives CDR1 MNHNY, CDR2 SVGAGI (reference sequence). V shed 2 bases and J 0 bases; nucleotides not matched to a gene: 0. The CDR3 is 14 residues long. The CDR3 sequence is CASSYDRANYGYTF. The CDR3, as DNA: TGTGCCAGCAGTTACGACAGGGCTAACTATGGCTACACCTTC.

This clone was counted at least ten times. The V call is TRBV19, the J call TRBJ1-1; D gene unclear. The germline V gene encodes CDR1 LNHDA and CDR2 SQIVND (reference sequence). The CDR3 totals 14 residues. Between the trimmed V and J ends, which lost 3 bases and 2 bases, there was a span of 10 bases. CDR3 region: CASSMREPNTEAFF. CDR3 DNA: TGTGCCAGTAGTATGCGGGAACCAAACACTGAAGCTTTCTTT.

This sequence joins TRBV5-4 and TRBJ1-2; 10 bases match TRBD1. CDR3 length: 13 residues. Germline-derived CDR1 and CDR2 are SGHNT and YYREEE (reference sequence). V dropped 4 bases and J dropped 7; count of bases not matched to a gene: 4. CDR3 sequence: CASSTGTGAGYTF. CDR3 coding DNA: TGTGCCAGCAGCACCGGGACAGGGGCTGGCTACACCTTC.

The J gene is TRBJ2-4, the V gene TRBV3-1 (or the pseudogene TRBV3-2), with 7 bases matching TRBD2. Germline V CDR1 and CDR2: LGHDT, YNNKEL (reference sequence). The CDR3 contains 17 residues. J lost 0 bases, V lost 0 bases, and 5 bases had no gene match. The CDR3 bases are TGTGCCAGCAGCCAAGATCTGGGGGGGATAGCCAAAAACATTCAGTACTTC. As protein: CASSQDLGGIAKNIQYF.

J is TRBJ2-5 and V is TRBV27; D might be TRBD2 (6 bases). The germline CDR1 and CDR2 sequences are MNHEY and SMNVEV (reference sequence). CDR3 size: 14 residues. Trimming removed 3 bases at V and 3 bases at J, with 11 bases between. The CDR3 region is CASSLMGGEETQYF. CDR3 nucleotides: TGTGCCAGCAGTTTGATGGGGGGAGAAGAGACCCAGTACTTC.

This clone has just a few counts. The CDR3 protein is CATSEFGTGRGSPLHF. As DNA, the CDR3 is TGTGCCACCAGCGAATTCGGGACAGGGAGGGGTTCACCCCTCCACTTT. V and J are TRBV15 and TRBJ1-6; TRBD1 matches 9 bases. CDR1 is LNHNV and CDR2 is YYDKDF in the germline V gene (reference sequence). Trimming cost V 5 bases and J 9 bases; bases outside gene matches: 11. CDR3 length equals 16 residues.

The chain links TRBV7-8 to TRBJ2-7; 8 bases are shared with TRBD1. Germline lookup yields CDR1 SGHVS and CDR2 FQNEAQ. Trimming removed 5 bases from V and 1 base from J; junction bases left unmatched: 7. This CDR3 has 15 residues. The CDR3 protein is CASSRDRGESYEQYF. DNA of the CDR3: TGTGCCAGCAGCCGAGACAGGGGTGAATCCTACGAGCAGTACTTC.